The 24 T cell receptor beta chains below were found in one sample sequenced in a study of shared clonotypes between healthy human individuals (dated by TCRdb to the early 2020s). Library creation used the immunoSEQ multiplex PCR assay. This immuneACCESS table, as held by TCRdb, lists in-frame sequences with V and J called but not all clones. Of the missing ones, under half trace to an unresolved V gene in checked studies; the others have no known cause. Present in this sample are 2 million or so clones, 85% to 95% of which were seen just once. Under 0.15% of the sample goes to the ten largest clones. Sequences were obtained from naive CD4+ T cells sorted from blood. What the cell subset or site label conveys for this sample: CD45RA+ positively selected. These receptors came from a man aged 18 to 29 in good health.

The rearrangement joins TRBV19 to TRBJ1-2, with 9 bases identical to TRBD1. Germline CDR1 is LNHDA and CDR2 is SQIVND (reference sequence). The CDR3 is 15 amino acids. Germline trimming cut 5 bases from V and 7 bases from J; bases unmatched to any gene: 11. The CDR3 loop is CASSSSRDRVGGYTF. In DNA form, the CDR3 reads TGTGCCAGTAGTTCATCCCGGGACAGGGTTGGTGGCTACACCTTC.

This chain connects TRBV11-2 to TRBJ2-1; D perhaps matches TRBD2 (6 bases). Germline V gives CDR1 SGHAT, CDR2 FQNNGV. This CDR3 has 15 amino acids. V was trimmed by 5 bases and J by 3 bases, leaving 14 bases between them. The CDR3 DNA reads TGTGCCAGCAGCACGCCGGGACTCCTCTACAATGAGCAGTTCTTC. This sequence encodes CASSTPGLLYNEQFF.

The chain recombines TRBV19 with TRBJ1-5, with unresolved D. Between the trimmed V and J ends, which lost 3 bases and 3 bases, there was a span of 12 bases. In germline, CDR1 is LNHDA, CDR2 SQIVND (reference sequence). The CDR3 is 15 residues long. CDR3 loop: CASSMGGPNNQPQHF. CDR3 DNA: TGTGCCAGTAGTATGGGAGGGCCGAACAATCAGCCCCAGCATTTT. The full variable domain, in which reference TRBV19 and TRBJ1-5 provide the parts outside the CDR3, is DGGITQSPKYLFRKEGQNVTLSCEQNLNHDAMYWYRQDPGQGLRLIYYSQIVNDFQKGDIAEGYSVSREKKESFPLTVTSAQKNPTAFYLCASSMGGPNNQPQHFGDGTRLSIL.

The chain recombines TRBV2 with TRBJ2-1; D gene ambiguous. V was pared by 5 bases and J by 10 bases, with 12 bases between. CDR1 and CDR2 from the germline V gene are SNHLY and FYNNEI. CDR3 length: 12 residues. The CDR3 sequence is CASSKRVEEQFF. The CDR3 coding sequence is TGTGCCAGCAGTAAAAGGGTTGAGGAGCAGTTCTTC.

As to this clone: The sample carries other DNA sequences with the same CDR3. The chain's CDR3 is CASSPLAGSTYNSPLHF. The CDR3 nucleotides read TGTGCCAGCTCACCATTGGCAGGGTCGACTTATAATTCACCCCTCCACTTT. V usage is TRBV18 and J usage is TRBJ1-6; a possible D gene is TRBD1 (5 bases). Trimming shortened V by 2 bases and J by 4 bases, and 15 bases separated the two germline ends. This CDR3 is 17 amino acids long. Germline V gene lookup returns CDR1 KGHSH and CDR2 LQKENI.

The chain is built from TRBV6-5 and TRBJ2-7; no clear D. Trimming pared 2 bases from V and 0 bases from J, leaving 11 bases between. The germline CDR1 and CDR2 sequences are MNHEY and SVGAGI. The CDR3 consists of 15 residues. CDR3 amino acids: CASSYRPQTSYEQYF. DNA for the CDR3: TGTGCCAGCAGTTACAGGCCGCAGACCTCCTACGAGCAGTACTTC.

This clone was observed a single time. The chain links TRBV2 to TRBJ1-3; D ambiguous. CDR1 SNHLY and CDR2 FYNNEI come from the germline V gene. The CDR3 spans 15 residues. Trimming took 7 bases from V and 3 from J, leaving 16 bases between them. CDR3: CASNPSRNYGNTIYF. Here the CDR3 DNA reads TGTGCCAGCAACCCCAGCAGGAACTATGGAAACACCATATATTTT.

DNA for the CDR3: TGTGCCAGCAGCCCCCGTAAGGGCGCTGAAGCTTTCTTT. Residues: CASSPRKGAEAFF. The chain uses TRBV7-9 and TRBJ1-1; D ambiguous. The V gene lost 5 bases and the J gene lost 6 bases, with 13 bases spanning the gap. Germline assignment: CDR1 SEHNR and CDR2 FQNEAQ (reference sequence). The CDR3 spans 13 residues.

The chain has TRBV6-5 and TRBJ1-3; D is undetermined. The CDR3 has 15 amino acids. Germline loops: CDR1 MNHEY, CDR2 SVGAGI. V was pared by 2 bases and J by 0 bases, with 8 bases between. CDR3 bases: TGTGCCAGCAGTTACGAGGCCTACTCTGGAAACACCATATATTTT. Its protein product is CASSYEAYSGNTIYF.

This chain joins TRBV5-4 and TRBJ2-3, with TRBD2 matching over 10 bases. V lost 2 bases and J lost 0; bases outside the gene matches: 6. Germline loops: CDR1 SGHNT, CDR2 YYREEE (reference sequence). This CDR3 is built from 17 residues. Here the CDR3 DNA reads TGTGCCAGCAGCTTCGACCCTAGCGGGGGTAGCACAGATACGCAGTATTTT. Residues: CASSFDPSGGSTDTQYF.

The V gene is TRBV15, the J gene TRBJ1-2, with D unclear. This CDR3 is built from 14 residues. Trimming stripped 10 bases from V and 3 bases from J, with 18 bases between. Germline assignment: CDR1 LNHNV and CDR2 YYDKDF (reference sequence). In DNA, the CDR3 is TGTGCCATCAGTTCGGGCCCCTCGGACTATGGCTACACCTTC. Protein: CAISSGPSDYGYTF.

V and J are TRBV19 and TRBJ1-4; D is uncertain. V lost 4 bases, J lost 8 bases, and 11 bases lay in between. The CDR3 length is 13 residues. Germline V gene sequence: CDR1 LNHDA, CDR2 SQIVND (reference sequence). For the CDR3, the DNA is TGTGCCAGTAGTAAAAGTGGCAGCGAAAAACTGTTTTTT. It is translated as CASSKSGSEKLFF.

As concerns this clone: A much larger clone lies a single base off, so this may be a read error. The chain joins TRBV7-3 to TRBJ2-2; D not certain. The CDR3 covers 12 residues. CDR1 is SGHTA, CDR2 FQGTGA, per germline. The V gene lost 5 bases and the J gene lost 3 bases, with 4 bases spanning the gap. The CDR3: CASSTDTGELFF. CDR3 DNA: TGTGCCAGCAGCACGGACACCGGGGAGCTGTTTTTT.

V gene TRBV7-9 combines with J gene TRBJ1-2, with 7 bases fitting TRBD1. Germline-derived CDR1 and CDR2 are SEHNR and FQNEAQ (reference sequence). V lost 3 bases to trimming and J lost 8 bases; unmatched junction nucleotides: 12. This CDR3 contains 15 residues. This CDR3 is CASSLDDRVLGGYTF. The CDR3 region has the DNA TGTGCCAGCAGCTTGGATGACAGGGTCTTAGGCGGCTACACCTTC.

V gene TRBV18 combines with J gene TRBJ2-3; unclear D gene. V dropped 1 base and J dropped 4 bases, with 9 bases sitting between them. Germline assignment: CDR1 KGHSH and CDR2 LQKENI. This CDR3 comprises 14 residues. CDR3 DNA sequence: TGTGCCAGCTCACCACGAGCGCTCCCAGATACGCAGTATTTT. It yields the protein CASSPRALPDTQYF.

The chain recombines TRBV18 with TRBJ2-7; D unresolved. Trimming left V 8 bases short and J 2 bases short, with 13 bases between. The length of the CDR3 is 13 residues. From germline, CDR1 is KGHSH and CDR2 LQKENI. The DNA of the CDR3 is TGTGCCAGCGCAAGGGCGGAAACCTACGAGCAGTACTTC. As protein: CASARAETYEQYF.

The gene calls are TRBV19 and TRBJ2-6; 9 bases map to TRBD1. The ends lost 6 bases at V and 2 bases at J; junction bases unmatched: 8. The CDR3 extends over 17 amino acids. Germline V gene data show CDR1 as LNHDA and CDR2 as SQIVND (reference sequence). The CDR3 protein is CASSPGTGRAGANVLTF. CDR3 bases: TGTGCCAGTAGCCCGGGGACAGGGAGAGCTGGGGCCAACGTCCTGACTTTC.

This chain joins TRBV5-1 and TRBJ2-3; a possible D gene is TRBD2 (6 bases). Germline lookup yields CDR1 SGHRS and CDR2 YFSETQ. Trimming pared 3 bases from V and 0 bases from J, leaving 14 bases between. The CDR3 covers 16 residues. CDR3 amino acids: CASSWGTFESTDTQYF. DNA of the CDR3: TGCGCCAGCAGCTGGGGGACTTTCGAAAGCACAGATACGCAGTATTTT. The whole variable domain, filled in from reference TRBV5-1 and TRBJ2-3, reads KAGVTQTPRYLIKTRGQQVTLSCSPISGHRSVSWYQQTPGQGLQFLFEYFSETQRNKGNFPGRFSGRQFSNSRSEMNVSTLELGDSALYLCASSWGTFESTDTQYFGPGTRLTVL.

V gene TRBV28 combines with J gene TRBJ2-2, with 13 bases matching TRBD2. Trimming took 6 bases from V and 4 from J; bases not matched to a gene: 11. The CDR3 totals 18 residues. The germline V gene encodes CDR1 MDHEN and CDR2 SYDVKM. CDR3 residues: CASSSHSGLAGFTGELFF. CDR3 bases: TGTGCCAGCAGCTCCCATTCGGGACTAGCGGGGTTCACCGGGGAGCTGTTTTTT.

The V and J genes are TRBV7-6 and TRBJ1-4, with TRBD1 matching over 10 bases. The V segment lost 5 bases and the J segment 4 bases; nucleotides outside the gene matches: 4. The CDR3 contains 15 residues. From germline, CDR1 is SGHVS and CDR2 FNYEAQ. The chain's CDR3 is CASSPGTGDNEKLFF. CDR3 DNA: TGTGCCAGCAGCCCCGGGACAGGGGATAATGAAAAACTGTTTTTT.

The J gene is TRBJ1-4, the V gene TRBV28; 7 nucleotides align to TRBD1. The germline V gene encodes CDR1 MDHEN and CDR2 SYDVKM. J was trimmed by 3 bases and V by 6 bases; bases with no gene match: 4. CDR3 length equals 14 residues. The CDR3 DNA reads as TGTGCCAGCAGACCGGGACAGCCTAATGAAAAACTGTTTTTT. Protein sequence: CASRPGQPNEKLFF.

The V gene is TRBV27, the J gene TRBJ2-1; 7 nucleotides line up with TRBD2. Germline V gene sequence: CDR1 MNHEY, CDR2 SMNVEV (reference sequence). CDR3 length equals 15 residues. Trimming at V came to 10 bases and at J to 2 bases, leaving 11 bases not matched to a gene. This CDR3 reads CATTTGLAAYNEQFF. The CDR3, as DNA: TGTGCCACCACAACCGGGCTAGCGGCCTACAATGAGCAGTTCTTC.

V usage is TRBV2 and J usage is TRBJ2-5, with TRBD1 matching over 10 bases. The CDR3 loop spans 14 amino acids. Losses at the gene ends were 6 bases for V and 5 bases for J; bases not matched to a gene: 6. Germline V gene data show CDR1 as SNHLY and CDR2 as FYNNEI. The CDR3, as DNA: TGTGCCAGCAGCCGGGACAGGGGCCCGGAGACCCAGTACTTC. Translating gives CASSRDRGPETQYF.

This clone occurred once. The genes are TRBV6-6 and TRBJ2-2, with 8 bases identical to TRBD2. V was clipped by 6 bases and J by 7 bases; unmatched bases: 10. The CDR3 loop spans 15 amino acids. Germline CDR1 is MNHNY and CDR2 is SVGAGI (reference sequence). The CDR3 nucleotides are TGTGCCAGCAGCCCAGGACTAGCATCTTACGGGGAGCTGTTTTTT. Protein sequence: CASSPGLASYGELFF.